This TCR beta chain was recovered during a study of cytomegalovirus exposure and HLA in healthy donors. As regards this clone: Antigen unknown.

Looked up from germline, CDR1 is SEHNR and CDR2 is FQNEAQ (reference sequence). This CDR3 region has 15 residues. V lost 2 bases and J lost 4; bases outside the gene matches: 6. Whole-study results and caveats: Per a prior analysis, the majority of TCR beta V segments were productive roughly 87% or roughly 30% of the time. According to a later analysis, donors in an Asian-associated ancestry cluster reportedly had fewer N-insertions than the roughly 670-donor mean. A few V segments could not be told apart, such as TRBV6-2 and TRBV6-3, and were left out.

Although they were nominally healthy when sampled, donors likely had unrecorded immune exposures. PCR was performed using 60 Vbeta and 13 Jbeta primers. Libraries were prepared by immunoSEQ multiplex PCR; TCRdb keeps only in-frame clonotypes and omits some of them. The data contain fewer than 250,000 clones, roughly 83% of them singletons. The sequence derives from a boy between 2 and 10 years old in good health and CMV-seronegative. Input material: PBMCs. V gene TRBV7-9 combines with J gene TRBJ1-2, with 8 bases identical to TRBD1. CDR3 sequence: CASSLSTGAIYGYTF. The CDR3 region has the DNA TGTGCCAGCAGCTTATCGACAGGGGCGATCTATGGCTACACCTTC.